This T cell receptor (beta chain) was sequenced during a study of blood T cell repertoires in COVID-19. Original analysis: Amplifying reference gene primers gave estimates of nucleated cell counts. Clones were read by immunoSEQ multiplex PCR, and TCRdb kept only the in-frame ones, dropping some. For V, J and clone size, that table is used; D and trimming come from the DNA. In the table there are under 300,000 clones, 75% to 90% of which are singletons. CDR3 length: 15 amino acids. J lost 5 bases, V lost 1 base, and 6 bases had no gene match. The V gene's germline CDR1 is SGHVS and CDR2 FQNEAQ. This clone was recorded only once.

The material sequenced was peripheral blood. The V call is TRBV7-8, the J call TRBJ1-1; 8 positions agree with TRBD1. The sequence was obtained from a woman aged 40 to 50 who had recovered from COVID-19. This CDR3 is CASSLEGRGRTEAFF. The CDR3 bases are TGTGCCAGCAGCTTAGAGGGCAGGGGGCGGACTGAAGCTTTCTTT.